The 30 T cell receptor beta chains given below trace back to one sample, sequenced in a study of immune evolution from preneoplasia to lung adenocarcinoma (dated by TCRdb to the early 2020s). The library relied on the immunoSEQ multiplex PCR assay. The table was pulled from immuneACCESS by TCRdb, which kept in-frame rearrangements only. Such tables lose some clones; where checked, under half of the loss comes from unresolved V genes, and the rest has no known cause. Here the sample has just under 5,000 clones; around 82% occur a single time. The ten largest make up roughly 12% of the sample. What was sequenced was FFPE minimally invasive lung adenocarcinoma tissue. What this sample's cell subset or site label stands for: micro-invasive lung adenocarcinoma (MIA). Source of these receptors: a person aged 65 to 85 with lung adenocarcinoma.

Concerning this clone itself: At one end the junction does not follow the germline gene, possibly because of a read error. The chain is built from TRBV15 and TRBJ1-2; maybe TRBD1 (5 bases). The germline V gene encodes CDR1 LNHNV and CDR2 YYDKDF (reference sequence). The CDR3 loop spans 13 amino acids. This chain's CDR3 is CVTSIDSRGGYTF. The CDR3 region has the DNA TGTGTCACCAGCATAGACAGCCGAGGGGGCTACACCTTC.

The chain links TRBV7-8 to TRBJ2-4, with 10 bases aligning to TRBD2. The CDR3 length is 16 residues. Germline V CDR1 and CDR2: SGHVS, FQNEAQ. J gave up 9 bases and V 4 bases, and 12 bases lay outside the gene matches. In nucleotides, the CDR3 is TGTGCCAGCAGCTACGTGTTAGCGGGAGGCAACGGCATTCAGTACTTC. Encoded protein: CASSYVLAGGNGIQYF.

The chain has TRBV6-5 and TRBJ1-2; 10 bases align to TRBD1. V was clipped by 6 bases and J by 2 bases; unmatched bases: 3. CDR3 length: 14 residues. Germline CDR1 is MNHEY and CDR2 is SVGAGI. The CDR3 here is CASRGGQGNYGYTF. The CDR3 region has the DNA TGTGCCAGCAGGGGGGGACAGGGGAACTATGGCTACACCTTC.

This sequence joins TRBV5-6 and TRBJ2-7; 8 bases align to TRBD1. Per the germline V gene, CDR1 is SGHDT and CDR2 is YYEEEE. CDR3 length: 13 residues. The DNA of the CDR3 is TGTGCTACCACCTGGACAGGGTCCTACGAGCAGTACTTC. Translated, it gives CATTWTGSYEQYF.

This clone turned up a few times. The rearrangement links TRBV30 to TRBJ1-1; D is possibly TRBD1 (5 bases). CDR1 and CDR2 (germline): GTSNPN, SVGIG (reference sequence). The V and J ends lost 1 base and 1 base respectively, with 16 bases between them. The CDR3 totals 16 residues. This chain's CDR3 is CAWSGATTGANTEAFF. DNA for the CDR3: TGTGCCTGGAGTGGTGCGACCACCGGGGCGAACACTGAAGCTTTCTTT.

This chain joins TRBV6-4 and TRBJ2-1, with D maybe TRBD2 (7 bases). V lost 6 bases, J lost 4 bases, and 13 bases lay in between. This CDR3 contains 14 residues. Germline V lookup: CDR1 MRHNA, CDR2 SNTAGT. The CDR3 bases are TGTGCCAGCAGGAAGGGGGGGGAATACAATGAGCAGTTCTTC. It translates to CASRKGGEYNEQFF.

CDR3 sequence (DNA): TGCGCCAGCAGCTTGGCAGGGTTGGATACGCAGTATTTT. This codes for CASSLAGLDTQYF. V usage is TRBV5-1 and J usage is TRBJ2-3; TRBD1 might be the D (5 bases). V was trimmed by 0 bases and J by 6 bases, leaving 8 bases between them. The CDR3 consists of 13 residues. Germline V gene data show CDR1 as SGHRS and CDR2 as YFSETQ.

Turning to this clone: An end of the junction does not agree with germline; a read error may underlie this. This sample also contains other DNA sequences that code for the same CDR3. This chain links TRBV29-1 with TRBJ2-3, with D possibly TRBD2 on 6 matching bases. Germline V gene data show CDR1 as SQVTM and CDR2 as ANQGSEA. The CDR3 has 12 residues. The CDR3, as DNA: TGCAGCGTTGTAGGGACTGCAGATACACAGTATTTT. Encoded protein: CSVVGTADTQYF.

This clone was seen just once. The genes are TRBV11-3 and TRBJ2-7; D not certain. Germline lookup yields CDR1 SGHNT and CDR2 YENEEA. The V and J ends lost 1 base and 3 bases respectively, with 13 bases between them. The CDR3 runs to 15 residues. The CDR3 region is CASSLALGSNYEQYF. The CDR3 coding sequence is TGTGCCAGCAGCTTAGCTCTAGGCTCAAACTACGAGCAGTACTTC.

V gene TRBV10-3 combines with J gene TRBJ1-2; D is possibly TRBD1 (5 bases). The ends were cut back, 6 bases at V and 8 bases at J, with 13 bases in the middle. The CDR3 is 12 amino acids. Per germline, CDR1 ENHRY and CDR2 SYGVKD. CDR3 sequence reads: CAISGQSRGYTF. CDR3 bases: TGTGCCATCAGCGGACAATCGCGCGGCTACACCTTC.

Only one count was recorded for this clone. The chain uses TRBV7-9 and TRBJ1-1, with D possibly being TRBD1 (5 bases). The length of the CDR3 is 13 residues. Germline CDR1 and CDR2: SEHNR and FQNEAQ (reference sequence). V was shortened by 5 bases and J by 6 bases, with 13 bases between the two germline ends. Here the CDR3 DNA reads TGTGCCAGCAGCCCGGGGGGTAGCGCTGAAGCTTTCTTT. This encodes CASSPGGSAEAFF.

The V gene is TRBV30, the J gene TRBJ2-7; the D gene is possibly TRBD2 (6 bases). Germline-derived CDR1 and CDR2 are GTSNPN and SVGIG (reference sequence). Trimming stripped 2 bases from V and 7 bases from J, with 12 bases between. There are 12 residues in the CDR3. The CDR3 DNA is TGTGCCTGGAGTACGGGGGTTAGAGAGCAGTACTTC. Its protein is CAWSTGVREQYF.

The chain has TRBV29-1 and TRBJ1-5, with D unresolved. Germline-derived CDR1 and CDR2 are SQVTM and ANQGSEA. Trimming pared 4 bases from V and 2 bases from J, leaving 9 bases between. The CDR3 length is 13 residues. The CDR3 DNA reads TGCAGCGTTGCGTCGGCAGGCAATCAGCCCCAGCATTTT. Translating gives CSVASAGNQPQHF.

The chain combines TRBV6-1 with TRBJ1-2, with D uncertain. Germline CDR1 is MNHNS and CDR2 is SASEGT. Trimming cost V 8 bases and J 1 base, with 11 bases left between them. This CDR3 has 13 residues. Here the CDR3 DNA reads TGTGCCAGCCTAAAAGGAGATAACTATGGCTACACCTTC. Protein sequence: CASLKGDNYGYTF.

This rearrangement joins TRBV2 to TRBJ2-3; D might be TRBD1 or TRBD2, each matching 6 bases. CDR3 size: 14 residues. The ends were cut back, 6 bases at V and 0 bases at J, with 10 bases in the middle. Germline lookup yields CDR1 SNHLY and CDR2 FYNNEI. CDR3 in DNA: TGTGCCAGCAGGCGGGACACTAGCACAGATACGCAGTATTTT. Amino acid sequence: CASRRDTSTDTQYF.

Comment on this clone: Relative to the germline gene, one junction end is altered; a read error may explain this. Different DNA sequences within this sample yield the same CDR3. The genes are TRBV20-1 and TRBJ2-1; D is perhaps TRBD2 (5 bases). Germline values: CDR1 DFQATT, CDR2 SNEGSKA (reference sequence). The CDR3 has 11 amino acids. The CDR3: CSARDEGVTVF. For the CDR3, the DNA is TGTAGTGCTAGAGATGAGGGTGTGACGGTCTTC.

The chain joins TRBV11-1 to TRBJ2-7, with 9 bases aligning to TRBD1. Germline-derived CDR1 and CDR2 are SGHAT and FQDESV (reference sequence). The CDR3 is 13 amino acids. With 8 bases clipped from V and 3 bases from J, the junction kept 5 bases outside the gene matches. CDR3 nucleotides: TGTGCCAGCCCCCGGGACAGGGACTACGAGCAGTACTTC. This translates into CASPRDRDYEQYF.

V and J are TRBV7-3 and TRBJ2-7; no clear D gene. V lost 0 bases, J lost 0 bases, and 0 bases lay in between. Looked up from germline, CDR1 is SGHTA and CDR2 is FQGTGA. This CDR3 has 12 amino acids. The CDR3 coding sequence is TGTGCCAGCAGCTTAACCTCCTACGAGCAGTACTTC. This translates into CASSLTSYEQYF. Based on the CDR3 plus reference TRBV7-3 and TRBJ2-7, the full variable domain is GAGVSQTPSNKVTEKGKYVELRCDPISGHTALYWYRQSLGQGPEFLIYFQGTGAADDSGLPNDRFFAVRPEGSVSTLKIQRTERGDSAVYLCASSLTSYEQYFGPGTRLTVT.

The rearrangement uses TRBV28 and TRBJ1-4; 8 bases are a match to TRBD1. In germline, CDR1 is MDHEN, CDR2 SYDVKM. J was trimmed by 8 bases and V by 7 bases; bases with no gene match: 12. The CDR3 runs 15 residues. The CDR3 DNA reads TGTGCCAGCATGGGAACTACAGGGGGGGTCGAAAAACTGTTTTTT. The encoded protein is CASMGTTGGVEKLFF.

The gene calls are TRBV27 and TRBJ1-1; TRBD1 matches at 8 bases. With V trimmed by 2 bases and J by 3 bases, 14 bases remained unmatched. Germline V gene sequence: CDR1 MNHEY, CDR2 SMNVEV (reference sequence). CDR3 length: 18 amino acids. CDR3: CASSLRGRGRGHDTEAFF. The CDR3 nucleotides are TGTGCCAGCAGTTTAAGGGGGCGGGGCAGGGGGCATGACACTGAAGCTTTCTTT.

This chain uses TRBV2 with TRBJ2-3, with 7 bases identical to TRBD1. Losses at the gene ends were 1 base for V and 1 base for J; bases not matched to a gene: 5. CDR1 and CDR2 (germline): SNHLY, FYNNEI. The CDR3 totals 16 residues. CDR3 nucleotides: TGTGCCAGCAGTGAAGAAGGGGGCAGAGGCACAGATACGCAGTATTTT. It specifies CASSEEGGRGTDTQYF.

The J gene is TRBJ2-1, the V gene TRBV2; 14 bases are shared with TRBD2. Germline V gene data show CDR1 as SNHLY and CDR2 as FYNNEI. V shed 5 bases, J shed 14 bases, and the junction held 2 bases outside the gene matches. This CDR3 has 12 amino acids. The CDR3 reads CASSPTSGREFF. In nucleotides, the CDR3 is TGTGCCAGCAGTCCGACTAGCGGGAGGGAGTTCTTC.

The chain couples TRBV5-1 to TRBJ2-1; TRBD2 aligns across 12 bases. V lost 2 bases and J lost 4; bases outside the gene matches: 4. Germline CDR1 SGHRS, CDR2 YFSETQ. The CDR3 has 16 residues. This chain's CDR3 is CASSFLAGGGYNEQFF. The CDR3 DNA follows: TGCGCCAGCAGCTTCCTAGCGGGAGGGGGTTACAATGAGCAGTTCTTC.

The rearrangement joins TRBV29-1 to TRBJ2-1, with 9 bases aligning to TRBD2. This CDR3 is built from 16 residues. The junction had 12 bases not matched to a gene; V was cut back by 2 bases and J by 7 bases. CDR1 and CDR2 (germline): SQVTM, ANQGSEA. CDR3 sequence (DNA): TGCAGCGTTGAACCCATTAGCGGGAGATTTAAGAATGAGCAGTTCTTC. Its protein product is CSVEPISGRFKNEQFF.

This clone appeared a few times. In DNA, the CDR3 is TGTGCCAGCAGTCTCAAACTAGCGGGGAATTACGAGCAGTACTTC. This sequence encodes CASSLKLAGNYEQYF. V usage is TRBV28 and J usage is TRBJ2-7; TRBD2 agrees at 10 bases. Germline-derived CDR1 and CDR2 are MDHEN and SYDVKM. The J segment lost 4 bases and the V segment lost 5 bases, leaving 8 bases of the junction unmatched. CDR3 length: 15 residues.

V gene TRBV30 combines with J gene TRBJ2-1; D may be TRBD2 (6 bases). V lost 2 bases and J lost 1, with 9 bases in between. The CDR3 has 14 amino acids. CDR1 and CDR2 from the germline V gene are GTSNPN and SVGIG (reference sequence). CDR3 DNA: TGTGCCTGGAGTCGCGGGACTTCCTACAATGAGCAGTTCTTC. Translating it yields CAWSRGTSYNEQFF.

The chain uses TRBV15 and TRBJ1-2; D possibly corresponds to TRBD1 (5 bases). The germline V gene has CDR1 LNHNV and CDR2 YYDKDF (reference sequence). The CDR3 spans 13 residues. The germline V and J ends were trimmed by 4 bases and 8 bases, with 14 bases remaining between them. For the CDR3, the DNA is TGTGCCACCAGCATAGACAGCCGAGGGGGCTACACCTTC. It specifies CATSIDSRGGYTF.

The rearrangement joins TRBV4-1 to TRBJ2-1; 7 positions agree with TRBD1. This CDR3 comprises 16 residues. From germline, CDR1 is MGHRA and CDR2 YSYEKL. Losses at the gene ends were 2 bases for V and 3 bases for J; bases not matched to a gene: 7. The CDR3 DNA reads as TGCGCCAGCAGCCAACCCTTCCGGGACAGCTACAATGAGCAGTTCTTC. Protein: CASSQPFRDSYNEQFF.

This chain connects TRBV20-1 to TRBJ1-2; no firm D call. Trimming pared 6 bases from V and 0 bases from J, leaving 5 bases between. CDR3 length: 11 residues. From germline, CDR1 is DFQATT and CDR2 SNEGSKA (reference sequence). As DNA, the CDR3 is TGCAGTGCCGCAGCTAACTATGGCTACACCTTC. It yields the protein CSAAANYGYTF.

V is TRBV18 and J is TRBJ1-5; D not resolved. V was trimmed by 5 bases and J by 1 base, leaving 12 bases between them. The CDR3 extends over 15 amino acids. CDR1 and CDR2 (germline): KGHSH, LQKENI. The CDR3 nucleotides read TGTGCCAGCTCATCCGTCGGGCAAAGCAATCAGCCCCAGCATTTT. As protein: CASSSVGQSNQPQHF.